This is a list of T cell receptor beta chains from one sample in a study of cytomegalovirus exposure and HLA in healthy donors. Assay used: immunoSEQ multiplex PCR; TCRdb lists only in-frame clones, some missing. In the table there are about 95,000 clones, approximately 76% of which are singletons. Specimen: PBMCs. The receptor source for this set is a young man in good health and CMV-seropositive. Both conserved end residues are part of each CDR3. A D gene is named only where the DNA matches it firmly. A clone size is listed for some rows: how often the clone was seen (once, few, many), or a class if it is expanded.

CDR3nt: TGTGCCATCTCCGGAGCGGTGGAGGACGGGACCCAGTACTTC; CDR3aa: CAISGAVEDGTQYF; d_gene: NA; abundance: once; v_gene: TRBV10-3; j_gene: TRBJ2-5
CDR3nt: TGCGCCAGCAGTCTGAGAGACGAGCAGTACTTC; CDR3aa: CASSLRDEQYF; d_gene: NA; abundance: NA; v_gene: TRBV23-1; j_gene: TRBJ2-7
CDR3nt: TGTGCCAGCAGTGAACCCCGGTTTAACTATGGCTACACCTTC; CDR3aa: CASSEPRFNYGYTF; d_gene: NA; abundance: NA; v_gene: TRBV25-1; j_gene: TRBJ1-2
CDR3nt: TGTGCCAGCACGCTTGAAGGGCGGGCGGGGGCTGAAGCTTTCTTT; CDR3aa: CASTLEGRAGAEAFF; d_gene: NA; abundance: NA; v_gene: TRBV28; j_gene: TRBJ1-1
CDR3nt: TGCAGCGCGAGGTTGGATGAGCAGTTCTTC; CDR3aa: CSARLDEQFF; d_gene: NA; abundance: NA; v_gene: TRBV29-1; j_gene: TRBJ2-1
CDR3nt: TGTGCCAGCAGCCCAATGGGCCGGACCCAGTACTTC; CDR3aa: CASSPMGRTQYF; d_gene: NA; abundance: NA; v_gene: TRBV7-9; j_gene: TRBJ2-5
CDR3nt: TGTGCCAGCTCACCTACAGGGGGAATTGGTCTCGGGGCCAACGTCCTGACTTTC; CDR3aa: CASSPTGGIGLGANVLTF; d_gene: TRBD1; abundance: NA; v_gene: TRBV18; j_gene: TRBJ2-6
CDR3nt: TGTGCCAGCAGCTCTTTGGGACTAGGATACTACGAGCAGTACTTC; CDR3aa: CASSSLGLGYYEQYF; d_gene: TRBD2; abundance: NA; v_gene: TRBV7-2; j_gene: TRBJ2-7
CDR3nt: TGTGCCAGCAGCCTTAGTTCAGGGAATGAGCAGTTCTTC; CDR3aa: CASSLSSGNEQFF; d_gene: NA; abundance: NA; v_gene: TRBV6-5; j_gene: TRBJ2-1
CDR3nt: TGCGCCAGCAGTTCAGGGTATGGCTACACCTTC; CDR3aa: CASSSGYGYTF; d_gene: NA; abundance: NA; v_gene: TRBV5-1; j_gene: TRBJ1-2
CDR3nt: TGTGCCAGCAGTTTTCAGGGAAGTACCTATGGCTACACCTTC; CDR3aa: CASSFQGSTYGYTF; d_gene: NA; abundance: NA; v_gene: TRBV27; j_gene: TRBJ1-2
CDR3nt: TGCGCCAGCAGCCCAGACAGGAATGGCTACACCTTC; CDR3aa: CASSPDRNGYTF; d_gene: NA; abundance: NA; v_gene: TRBV5-1; j_gene: TRBJ1-2
CDR3nt: TGTGCCAGCAGCTTAGGCCGGACAGCATATGGCTACACCTTC; CDR3aa: CASSLGRTAYGYTF; d_gene: NA; abundance: NA; v_gene: TRBV13; j_gene: TRBJ1-2
CDR3nt: TGTGCCAGCATGCTTCGGGCAGGGGATTACGAGCAGTACTTC; CDR3aa: CASMLRAGDYEQYF; d_gene: NA; abundance: NA; v_gene: TRBV5-4; j_gene: TRBJ2-7
CDR3nt: TGCGCCAGCAGCCAAGAAACGAACTCCAGGGCGGCTAACACCGGGGAGCTGTTTTTT; CDR3aa: CASSQETNSRAANTGELFF; d_gene: NA; abundance: NA; v_gene: TRBV4-1; j_gene: TRBJ2-2
CDR3nt: TGTGCCAGTAGTATCGGCGGGGGCTCAGATACGCAGTATTTT; CDR3aa: CASSIGGGSDTQYF; d_gene: NA; abundance: NA; v_gene: TRBV19; j_gene: TRBJ2-3
CDR3nt: TGTGCCAGCAGTGAACCCCCAGGACAGAAAAAACTGGAGACCCAGTACTTC; CDR3aa: CASSEPPGQKKLETQYF; d_gene: NA; abundance: few; v_gene: TRBV6-1; j_gene: TRBJ2-5
CDR3nt: TGTGCCAGCAGCTTAAGTGGATGGGGGCGCAGCACCGGGGAGCTGTTTTTT; CDR3aa: CASSLSGWGRSTGELFF; d_gene: NA; abundance: NA; v_gene: TRBV11-3; j_gene: TRBJ2-2
CDR3nt: TGTGCCAGCAGTTTTCTACAGGGATCTTACGGCTACACCTTC; CDR3aa: CASSFLQGSYGYTF; d_gene: NA; abundance: NA; v_gene: TRBV28; j_gene: TRBJ1-2
CDR3nt: TGTGCCAGCAGCTTAATGGCTAGCGGGAGGGGAACAGATACGCAGTATTTT; CDR3aa: CASSLMASGRGTDTQYF; d_gene: TRBD2; abundance: NA; v_gene: TRBV7-2; j_gene: TRBJ2-3
CDR3nt: TGCGCCAGCAGCTTCAGGGGGGCCGACGAGCAGTACTTC; CDR3aa: CASSFRGADEQYF; d_gene: NA; abundance: NA; v_gene: TRBV5-1; j_gene: TRBJ2-7
CDR3nt: TGTGCCAGCAGCTTAAGTACGGGAGGGGGCTATGGCTACACCTTC; CDR3aa: CASSLSTGGGYGYTF; d_gene: NA; abundance: NA; v_gene: TRBV7-2; j_gene: TRBJ1-2
CDR3nt: TGTGCCAGCAGCCGGACAGGGATGTACCAAGAGACCCAGTACTTC; CDR3aa: CASSRTGMYQETQYF; d_gene: TRBD1; abundance: NA; v_gene: TRBV4-2; j_gene: TRBJ2-5
CDR3nt: TGTGCCAGCAGCCCCGACAGGGGGCTCTACGAGCAGTACTTC; CDR3aa: CASSPDRGLYEQYF; d_gene: TRBD1; abundance: NA; v_gene: TRBV5-5; j_gene: TRBJ2-7
CDR3nt: TGTGCCAGCGAACCGGGACTCTCGACTGCCTACGAGCAGTACTTC; CDR3aa: CASEPGLSTAYEQYF; d_gene: NA; abundance: NA; v_gene: TRBV28; j_gene: TRBJ2-7
CDR3nt: TGTGCCAGTAGTACTACAGGGCTAAATAGCAATCAGCCCCAGCATTTT; CDR3aa: CASSTTGLNSNQPQHF; d_gene: NA; abundance: NA; v_gene: TRBV19; j_gene: TRBJ1-5
CDR3nt: TGTGCCAGCTCACCACCGTTCGGCCAGGGAGGTCAGCCCCAGCATTTT; CDR3aa: CASSPPFGQGGQPQHF; d_gene: NA; abundance: few; v_gene: TRBV18; j_gene: TRBJ1-5
CDR3nt: TGTGCCAGCAGCCTAGAAACGGTCCGGGGAGCTTTCTTT; CDR3aa: CASSLETVRGAFF; d_gene: NA; abundance: NA; v_gene: TRBV7-9; j_gene: TRBJ1-1
CDR3nt: TGTGCCAGCAGTCTACCAGGCGATACGCAGTATTTT; CDR3aa: CASSLPGDTQYF; d_gene: NA; abundance: NA; v_gene: TRBV7-2; j_gene: TRBJ2-3
CDR3nt: TGTGCCTGGAGTGTCAACGCAGGTTTTGTCGACGAGCAGTACTTC; CDR3aa: CAWSVNAGFVDEQYF; d_gene: NA; abundance: few; v_gene: TRBV30; j_gene: TRBJ2-7
CDR3nt: TGCGCCAGCAGCACAGGGACAGCTAACTATGGCTACACCTTC; CDR3aa: CASSTGTANYGYTF; d_gene: TRBD1; abundance: NA; v_gene: TRBV5-1; j_gene: TRBJ1-2
CDR3nt: TGTGCCAGCAGCCCCCCGTTTCCCCCACAGAACTTTGGCTACACCTTC; CDR3aa: CASSPPFPPQNFGYTF; d_gene: NA; abundance: NA; v_gene: TRBV7-8; j_gene: TRBJ1-2
CDR3nt: TGTGCCAGCAGCTTAGACAGGAACTATGGCTACACCTTC; CDR3aa: CASSLDRNYGYTF; d_gene: NA; abundance: once; v_gene: TRBV11-1; j_gene: TRBJ1-2
CDR3nt: TGCGCCAGCAGCCAAGGTTTCAGGGCGAGCTATGGCTACACCTTC; CDR3aa: CASSQGFRASYGYTF; d_gene: NA; abundance: NA; v_gene: TRBV4-1; j_gene: TRBJ1-2
CDR3nt: TGTGCCAGCAGTGCCCCTAGCGGGGGGGACAATGAGCAGTTCTTC; CDR3aa: CASSAPSGGDNEQFF; d_gene: TRBD2; abundance: NA; v_gene: TRBV27; j_gene: TRBJ2-1
CDR3nt: TGTGCCATCAGCCCGGGACAGGGGGCGTCTCAGCCCCAGCATTTT; CDR3aa: CAISPGQGASQPQHF; d_gene: TRBD1; abundance: NA; v_gene: TRBV10-3; j_gene: TRBJ1-5
CDR3nt: TGTGCCAGCAGCTTGGCAGGGTCATCGGATACGCAGTATTTT; CDR3aa: CASSLAGSSDTQYF; d_gene: NA; abundance: NA; v_gene: TRBV7-3; j_gene: TRBJ2-3
CDR3nt: TGCGCCACGAGCGGGGGGGCCCCAGATACGCAGTATTTT; CDR3aa: CATSGGAPDTQYF; d_gene: TRBD2; abundance: once; v_gene: TRBV5-1; j_gene: TRBJ2-3
CDR3nt: TGTGCGAGCACCCCCAGCGGGGGGCTTGGTACGCAGTATTTT; CDR3aa: CASTPSGGLGTQYF; d_gene: TRBD2; abundance: NA; v_gene: TRBV5-8; j_gene: TRBJ2-3
CDR3nt: TGCGCCAGCAGCAGCTTACAGGACAACGAGCAGTACTTC; CDR3aa: CASSSLQDNEQYF; d_gene: NA; abundance: few; v_gene: TRBV5-1; j_gene: TRBJ2-7
CDR3nt: TGTGCCAGCAGTGAATGGGCAGGGGGCGCGGAAGGCTACACCTTC; CDR3aa: CASSEWAGGAEGYTF; d_gene: TRBD1; abundance: NA; v_gene: TRBV25-1; j_gene: TRBJ1-2
CDR3nt: TGTGCCAGCAGCCTGACCCTAGTGCAGTATTTT; CDR3aa: CASSLTLVQYF; d_gene: NA; abundance: NA; v_gene: TRBV11-2; j_gene: TRBJ2-3
CDR3nt: TGCGCCAGCAGTCGACAGAATAATGAAAAACTGTTTTTT; CDR3aa: CASSRQNNEKLFF; d_gene: NA; abundance: NA; v_gene: TRBV5-1; j_gene: TRBJ1-4
CDR3nt: TGTGCCAGCAGCGTCGCCCCGACTAGCGGTTCCAACAATGAGCAGTTCTTC; CDR3aa: CASSVAPTSGSNNEQFF; d_gene: TRBD2; abundance: NA; v_gene: TRBV9; j_gene: TRBJ2-1
CDR3nt: TGTGCCAGCAGCAAGGGACAGGGTAGCGGCTACACCTTC; CDR3aa: CASSKGQGSGYTF; d_gene: NA; abundance: NA; v_gene: TRBV21-1; j_gene: TRBJ1-2
CDR3nt: TGTGCCAGCAGCCATGACAGGGATACGCAGTATTTT; CDR3aa: CASSHDRDTQYF; d_gene: NA; abundance: NA; v_gene: TRBV6-6; j_gene: TRBJ2-3
CDR3nt: TGTGCCAGTAGTATCTGGGAGAGCGGGAACACTGAAGCTTTCTTT; CDR3aa: CASSIWESGNTEAFF; d_gene: NA; abundance: NA; v_gene: TRBV19; j_gene: TRBJ1-1
CDR3nt: TGTGCCAGCACAGGGGTTTCTAACTATGGCTACACCTTC; CDR3aa: CASTGVSNYGYTF; d_gene: NA; abundance: once; v_gene: TRBV9; j_gene: TRBJ1-2
CDR3nt: TGTGCCAGCAGCCACGGGGGGTCTAACTATGGCTACACCTTC; CDR3aa: CASSHGGSNYGYTF; d_gene: NA; abundance: NA; v_gene: TRBV7-2; j_gene: TRBJ1-2
CDR3nt: TGTGCAAGTCGCTTAGGAACCAGTAGGGGAGGAGACGGTAACTATGGCTACACCTTC; CDR3aa: CASRLGTSRGGDGNYGYTF; d_gene: NA; abundance: once; v_gene: TRBV12-2; j_gene: TRBJ1-2
CDR3nt: TGTGCCAGCAGCCACTTGAACACCGGGGAGCTGTTTTTT; CDR3aa: CASSHLNTGELFF; d_gene: NA; abundance: NA; v_gene: TRBV7-8; j_gene: TRBJ2-2
CDR3nt: TGTGCCAGCAGCCAGGGGGTCCAAGAGACCCAGTACTTC; CDR3aa: CASSQGVQETQYF; d_gene: TRBD1; abundance: NA; v_gene: TRBV7-9; j_gene: TRBJ2-5
CDR3nt: TGTGCCAGCAGTTGGGACAGCCTTGAAGCTTTCTTT; CDR3aa: CASSWDSLEAFF; d_gene: TRBD1; abundance: NA; v_gene: TRBV6-6; j_gene: TRBJ1-1
CDR3nt: TGTGCCAGCAGCTTGTTCGGACAGGACGCGAACTATGGCTACACCTTC; CDR3aa: CASSLFGQDANYGYTF; d_gene: TRBD1; abundance: few; v_gene: TRBV5-6; j_gene: TRBJ1-2